These 2 T cell receptor beta chains were all obtained from the same sample, sequenced in a study of OX40 agonist ivuxolimab in advanced cancers. Using immunoSEQ multiplex PCR, the repertoire was profiled, and TCRdb retains in-frame clones only, with some absent. The sample lists tens of thousands of clones; about nine tenths were seen once. The sample here was CD4+ or CD8+ T cells sorted from blood, taken in a trial of the OX40 agonist ivuxolimab. Source of these receptors: an adult with an advanced solid tumor such as melanoma, head and neck, liver or kidney cancer.

The rearrangement joins TRBV6-1 to TRBJ1-1; the D is unclear. V was clipped by 0 bases and J by 0 bases, with 2 bases between them. This CDR3 contains 13 residues. Per germline, CDR1 MNHNS and CDR2 SASEGT. This CDR3 reads CASSEALNTEAFF. The CDR3 DNA reads TGTGCCAGCAGTGAAGCGCTGAACACTGAAGCTTTCTTT.

The chain is built from TRBV9 and TRBJ2-2; D might be TRBD1 (5 bases). CDR1 and CDR2 (germline): SGDLS, YYNGEE. The V end lost 2 bases, the J end lost 6 bases, and 17 bases lay between the germline ends. The CDR3 runs 16 residues. CDR3 region: CASSVTFWGAAGELFF. The CDR3 coding sequence is TGTGCCAGCAGCGTTACCTTCTGGGGCGCCGCCGGGGAGCTGTTTTTT.